These T cell receptor beta chains were read from a single sample in a study of T cells after yellow fever vaccination. TCRdb re-analysed the 5' RACE reads in MiXCR, keeping a single row per CDR3 protein. The sample lists about 160,000 distinct CDR3 sequences, 6% to 7.5% occurring once. The sample consisted of CD4+ T cells sorted from PBMCs, taken around 5 days after the first yellow fever vaccination. These receptors were collected from a man aged 18 to 30 who received the YFV17D yellow fever vaccine. Both conserved end residues are part of each CDR3. A D gene is named only where the DNA matches it firmly. Rows may omit the clone size; those that give it use once, few, many or a size class.

>TRBJ2-3|many|TRBD2|TRBV2
TGTGCCAGCACCGGGACTAGCGAGGCAGATACGCAGTATTTT
CASTGTSEADTQYF
>TRBJ2-1|many|.|TRBV5-1
TGCGCCAGCAGCTTCGGGGGCAGGGGTAACAATGAGCAGTTCTTC
CASSFGGRGNNEQFF
>TRBJ2-1|many|.|TRBV29-1
TGCAGCGTTGGAAGGGCGCGAGGGTTAGAAGAGTTCTTC
CSVGRARGLEEFF
>TRBJ1-2|many|TRBD1|TRBV6-5
TGTGCCAGCAGCCGCCGACAGGGATATGCCTATGGCTACACCTTC
CASSRRQGYAYGYTF
>TRBJ2-3|many|TRBD1|TRBV11-2
TGTGCCAGCAGCGCCGCGGGACAGGGCACAGATACGCAGTATTTT
CASSAAGQGTDTQYF
>TRBJ2-2|few|.|TRBV3-1
TGTGCCAGCAGCCAAGAGTGGGTTAGCACCGGGGAGCTGTTTTTT
CASSQEWVSTGELFF
>TRBJ2-5|few|.|TRBV7-2
TGTGCCAGCAGCTTAAGATCCAGCGGTCAGGGGGAGACCCAGTACTTC
CASSLRSSGQGETQYF
>TRBJ2-5|few|TRBD2|TRBV7-2
TGTGCCAGCACCCGGGGAGGGCCGCTGGAGACCCAGTACTTC
CASTRGGPLETQYF
>TRBJ2-3|.|.|TRBV5-1
TGCGCCAGCAGCTTGGGACAGGTGGCAGATACGCAGTATTTT
CASSLGQVADTQYF
>TRBJ2-7|.|.|TRBV5-1
TGCGCCAGCAGCTTGGGGGGGACAGCGGGTACCTACGAGCAGTACTTC
CASSLGGTAGTYEQYF
>TRBJ1-3|many|.|TRBV28
TGTGCCAGCAGTTTTTCCTCAGGGAGCTCTGGAAACACCATATATTTT
CASSFSSGSSGNTIYF
>TRBJ1-2|many|.|TRBV25-1
TGTGCCAGCAGTGAGGTTGGACGGTCCTATGGCTACACCTTC
CASSEVGRSYGYTF
>TRBJ2-3|.|.|TRBV7-8
TGTGCCAGCAGCTTAGGTATGGCAGATACGCAGTATTTT
CASSLGMADTQYF
>TRBJ2-3|.|.|TRBV11-2
TGTGCCAGCAGCTGGGGGGCGGGCCTTATCGCAGATACGCAGTATTTT
CASSWGAGLIADTQYF
>TRBJ1-4|many|TRBD1|TRBV30
TGTGCCTGGAGGCTCGGACAGGGGGCATCAACTAATGAAAAACTGTTTTTT
CAWRLGQGASTNEKLFF
>TRBJ2-1|many|.|TRBV5-1
TGCGCCAGCAGCATTGAAAGAGGCTATGAGCAGTTCTTC
CASSIERGYEQFF
>TRBJ1-1|.|.|TRBV6-4
TGTGCCAGCAGTGACTCAATCAGATCCACTGAAGCTTTCTTT
CASSDSIRSTEAFF
>TRBJ2-7|many|TRBD1|TRBV12-3/TRBV12-4
TGTGCCAGCAGTCCCCAGGGACAGGCCCGCGAGCAGTACTTC
CASSPQGQAREQYF
>TRBJ1-5|many|.|TRBV10-3
TGTGCCATCAGTGAGGCGGGACCCCGCGACTCGCCCCAGCATTTT
CAISEAGPRDSPQHF
>TRBJ2-1|many|.|TRBV4-1
TGCGCCAGCAGCCAAGGGCTAAACAATGAGCAGTTCTTC
CASSQGLNNEQFF
>TRBJ2-4|few|.|TRBV5-6
TGTGCCAGCACCAGACGCCTTTTTGAGTTCATTCAGTACTTC
CASTRRLFEFIQYF
>TRBJ2-3|.|.|TRBV7-2
TGTGCCAGCAGCCCTGGGGGCCGTGCGAGGGATACGCAGTATTTT
CASSPGGRARDTQYF
>TRBJ1-2|.|.|TRBV4-1
TGCGCCAGCAGCCAAGTGGCCATTTCTAACTATGGCTACACCTTC
CASSQVAISNYGYTF
>TRBJ1-5|many|TRBD1|TRBV12-3/TRBV12-4
TGTGCCAGCAGGGGGGACAGCACCCGGGAGCCCCAGCATTTT
CASRGDSTREPQHF
>TRBJ2-5|few|TRBD2|TRBV4-3
TGCGCCAGCAGCCAAGAAGAAGCGGGGGGCCAGTACTTC
CASSQEEAGGQYF
>TRBJ2-7|many|.|TRBV29-1
TGCAGCGTTGAAAAATCTACCGAGGTTAAGCAGTACTTC
CSVEKSTEVKQYF
>TRBJ1-2|many|.|TRBV20-1
TGCAGTGCCGATAGGGGCGCGAATGGCTACACCTTC
CSADRGANGYTF